The 10 T cell receptor beta chains presented below share a single source sample, sequenced in a study of Graves' ophthalmopathy and Graves' hyperthyroidism. As the template, RNA transcripts were used to amplify TCR beta CDR3 regions. HTBI-primed RT-PCR formed the first round, and a multiplex PCR formed the second. TCRdb re-called the multiplex PCR reads through MiXCR, storing one row per CDR3 protein. The sample carries almost 750,000 distinct CDR3 sequences, roughly two fifths recorded once. The specimen sequenced was peripheral blood. The receptors stem from an adult man with Graves' ophthalmopathy.

The gene calls are TRBV19 and TRBJ2-7, with 8 nucleotides matching TRBD1. The CDR3 totals 14 residues. After removal of 3 bases from V and 3 bases from J, the junction contained 4 bases not matched to a gene. Per the germline V gene, CDR1 is LNHDA and CDR2 is SQIVND (reference sequence). CDR3 nucleotides: TGTGCCAGTAGTATCGGACAGGGAGGCTACGAGCAGTACTTC. Its protein is CASSIGQGGYEQYF.

As to this clonotype: The junction and the germline gene differ at one end; a read error may be behind it. J is TRBJ2-2 and V is TRBV29-1, with a possible D match to TRBD1 (6 bases). Per the germline V gene, CDR1 is SQVTM and CDR2 is ANQGSEA. The CDR3 runs to 13 residues. The CDR3 sequence is CSVRTANTGELLF. CDR3 DNA: TGCAGCGTGCGGACAGCGAACACCGGGGAGCTGCTTTTT.

Only one count was recorded for this clonotype. One junction end does not reproduce the germline sequence, and a read error may be involved. The CDR3 DNA follows: TGTGCCATCAGTGAGGAGTCTCCTTTGGGTAGGGGGAACTATGACTACACCTTC. Its protein is CAISEESPLGRGNYDYTF. The chain couples TRBV10-3 to TRBJ1-2; a possible D gene is TRBD1 (6 bases). The CDR3 contains 18 residues. CDR1 is ENHRY and CDR2 is SYGVKD in the germline V gene.

The genes are TRBV9 and TRBJ2-5; tentative D call: TRBD2 (6 bases). CDR1 SGDLS and CDR2 YYNGEE come from the germline V gene. V lost 0 bases to trimming and J lost 3 bases, with 15 bases between them. The CDR3 consists of 16 residues. CDR3 sequence: CASSVGNGGIKETQYF. The CDR3 nucleotides are TGTGCCAGCAGCGTAGGTAACGGGGGTATAAAAGAGACCCAGTACTTC.

The chain has TRBV11-2 and TRBJ2-5, with 11 bases fitting TRBD2. The V gene's germline CDR1 is SGHAT and CDR2 FQNNGV. After removal of 3 bases from V and 5 bases from J, the junction contained 8 bases not matched to a gene. The CDR3 has 16 residues. CDR3 coding DNA: TGTGCCAGCAGCTTTTACCCTAGCGGGGGGCGGGAGACCCAGTACTTC. Translation gives CASSFYPSGGRETQYF.

This clonotype was seen many times. The gene calls are TRBV25-1 and TRBJ1-1; D gene unclear. Germline lookup yields CDR1 MGHDK and CDR2 SYGVNS. The CDR3 loop spans 15 amino acids. The V and J ends lost 0 bases and 4 bases respectively, with 12 bases between them. The CDR3 sequence: CASSEYNPDSTEAFF. The CDR3 DNA reads TGTGCCAGCAGTGAATATAACCCAGATAGCACTGAAGCTTTCTTT.

This clonotype occurred many times. The CDR3: CSVEDRPGANVLTF. CDR3 DNA: TGCAGCGTTGAAGATCGACCAGGGGCCAACGTCCTGACTTTC. The chain recombines TRBV29-1 with TRBJ2-6; D is ambiguous. From germline, CDR1 is SQVTM and CDR2 ANQGSEA. The ends were cut back, 0 bases at V and 4 bases at J, with 7 bases in the middle. This CDR3 region has 14 residues.

The CDR3 sequence: CASSRKGGTRETQYF. The CDR3 DNA reads as TGTGCCAGCAGCCGCAAAGGGGGTACCAGGGAGACCCAGTACTTC. The J gene is TRBJ2-5, the V gene TRBV25-1; weak D call: TRBD1 (6 bases). Germline CDR1 MGHDK, CDR2 SYGVNS. The CDR3 has 15 amino acids. V was shortened by 6 bases and J by 5 bases, with 19 bases between the two germline ends.

The chain recombines TRBV7-2 with TRBJ2-5; the D gene could be TRBD1 or TRBD2 (5 bases each). V lost 0 bases and J 2 bases, leaving 16 bases between the germline ends. CDR1 is SGHTA, CDR2 FQGNSA, per germline. The length of the CDR3 is 17 residues. The CDR3 loop is CASSLARYGGTQETQYF. The CDR3 DNA reads TGTGCCAGCAGCTTAGCGCGGTATGGGGGAACACAAGAGACCCAGTACTTC.

The chain couples TRBV29-1 to TRBJ2-5; D gene uncertain. The CDR3 has 14 residues. Germline lookup yields CDR1 SQVTM and CDR2 ANQGSEA. The CDR3 region has the DNA TGCAGTGCCAGCTCACCTGTGGCTTCGGAGACCCAGTACTTC. Residues: CSASSPVASETQYF.